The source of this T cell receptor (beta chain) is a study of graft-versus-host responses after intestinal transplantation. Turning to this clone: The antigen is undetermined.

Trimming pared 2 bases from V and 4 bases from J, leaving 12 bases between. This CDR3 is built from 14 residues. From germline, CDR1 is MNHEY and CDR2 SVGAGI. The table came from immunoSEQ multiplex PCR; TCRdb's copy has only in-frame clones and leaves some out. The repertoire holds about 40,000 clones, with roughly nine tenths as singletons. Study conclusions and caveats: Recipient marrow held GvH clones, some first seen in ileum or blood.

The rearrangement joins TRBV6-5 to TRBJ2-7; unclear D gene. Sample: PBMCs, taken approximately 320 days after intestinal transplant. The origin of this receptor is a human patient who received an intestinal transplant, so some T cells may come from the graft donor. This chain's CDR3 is CASSYGVGNYEQYF. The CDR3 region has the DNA TGTGCCAGCAGTTACGGGGTAGGGAATTACGAGCAGTACTTC.